Listed here is a single T cell receptor (beta chain). The data were taken from a study of cytomegalovirus exposure and HLA in healthy donors. Germline V CDR1 and CDR2: SEHNR, FQNEAQ (reference sequence). Germline trimming cut 1 base from V and 4 bases from J; bases unmatched to any gene: 12. The CDR3 extends over 18 amino acids. Vbeta (60) and Jbeta (13) primers were used in the PCR. TCRdb keeps only in-frame clones here, not all; method: immunoSEQ multiplex PCR. The table has roughly 150,000 clones, more than 75% seen once. Everyone who donated was a healthy bone marrow donor. The sequencing input was PBMCs. The TCR was taken from a man aged 25 to 40 in good health and CMV-seropositive. V gene TRBV7-9 combines with J gene TRBJ2-3; 9 bases line up with TRBD2. The CDR3 bases are TGTGCCAGCAGCTTAGACGTGGGACTAGCATCGGAGTCAGATACGCAGTATTTT. It yields the protein CASSLDVGLASESDTQYF.